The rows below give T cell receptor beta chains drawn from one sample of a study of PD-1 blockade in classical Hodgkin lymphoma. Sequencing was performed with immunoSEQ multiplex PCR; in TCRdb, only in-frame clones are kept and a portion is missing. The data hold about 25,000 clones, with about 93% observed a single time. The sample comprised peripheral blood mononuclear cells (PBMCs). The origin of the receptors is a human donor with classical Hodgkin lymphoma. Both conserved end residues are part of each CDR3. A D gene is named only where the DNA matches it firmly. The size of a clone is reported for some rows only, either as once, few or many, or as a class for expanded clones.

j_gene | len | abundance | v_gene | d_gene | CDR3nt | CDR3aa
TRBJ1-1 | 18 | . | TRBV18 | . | TGTGCCAGCTCACCACCCCGAGACGTAGTATACACTAACACTGAAGCTTTCTTT | CASSPPRDVVYTNTEAFF
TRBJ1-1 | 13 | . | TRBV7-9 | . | TGTGCCAGCAGCTTGGCAGGGTACACTGAAGCTTTCTTT | CASSLAGYTEAFF
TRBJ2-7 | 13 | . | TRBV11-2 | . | TGTGCCAGCAGCTGGGGGCAGGCTCGGGAGCAGTACTTC | CASSWGQAREQYF
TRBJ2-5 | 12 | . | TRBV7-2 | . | TGTGCCAGCAGCTTTAAAGGAGAGACCCAGTACTTC | CASSFKGETQYF
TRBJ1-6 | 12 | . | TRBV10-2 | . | TGCGCCAGCAGGGGGACGTATGACTCCCTCCACTTT | CASRGTYDSLHF
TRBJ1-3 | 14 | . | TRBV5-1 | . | TGCGCCAGCAGCCCGGCCGGGGGAGGAAACACCATATATTTT | CASSPAGGGNTIYF
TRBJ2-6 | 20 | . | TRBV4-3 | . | TGCGCCAGCAGCTTCTACGCTAAGACAGCAAGCCTCTCTGGGGCCAACGTCCTGACTTTC | CASSFYAKTASLSGANVLTF
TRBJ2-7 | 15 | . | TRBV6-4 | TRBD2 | TGTGCCAGCAGCCTAGAGGCCAGCGGGGTCCACGAGCAGTACTTC | CASSLEASGVHEQYF
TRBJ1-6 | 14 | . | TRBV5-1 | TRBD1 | TGCGCCAGCAGCGACGGGACAGGGTATTCACCCCTCCACTTT | CASSDGTGYSPLHF
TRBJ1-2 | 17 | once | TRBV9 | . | TGTGCCAGCAGCGTAGGAGGAGGTCTCCCCCCTAACTATGGCTACACCTTC | CASSVGGGLPPNYGYTF
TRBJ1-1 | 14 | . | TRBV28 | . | TGTGCCAGCAGTTTGGGCAGGATGAACACTGAAGCTTTCTTT | CASSLGRMNTEAFF
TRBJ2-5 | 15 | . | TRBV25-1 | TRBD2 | TGTGCCAGCAGTGACCCCTCCGGGGGGGACCAGACCCAGTACTTC | CASSDPSGGDQTQYF
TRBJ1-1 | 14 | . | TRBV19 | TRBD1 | TGTGCCAGTACCACGGACAGGGACGACACTGAAGCTTTCTTT | CASTTDRDDTEAFF
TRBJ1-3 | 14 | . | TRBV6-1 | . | TGTGCCAGCAGTCCGAAAGCTGGAGGAAACACCATATATTTT | CASSPKAGGNTIYF
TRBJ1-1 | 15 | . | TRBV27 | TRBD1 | TGTGCCAGCAGTCCTCCGACAGGGTGGGGCACTGAAGCTTTCTTT | CASSPPTGWGTEAFF
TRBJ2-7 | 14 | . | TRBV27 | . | TGTGCCAGCAGGATGGGGGGAGACTCCTACGAGCAGTACTTC | CASRMGGDSYEQYF
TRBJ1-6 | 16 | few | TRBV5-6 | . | TGTGCCAGCAGCCTGGGCGGGCAGGTGATTAATTCACCCCTCCACTTT | CASSLGGQVINSPLHF
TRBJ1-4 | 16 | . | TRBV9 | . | TGTGCCAGCAGCGTCGGAGGGGGTAGGGCTAATGAAAAACTGTTTTTT | CASSVGGGRANEKLFF
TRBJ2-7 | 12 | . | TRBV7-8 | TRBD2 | TGTGCCAGCAGCCCCTCGGGGGGGGAGCAGTACTTC | CASSPSGGEQYF
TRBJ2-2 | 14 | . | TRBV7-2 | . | TGTGCCAGCAGCCTTCGCGGTGGGGCCGGGGAGCTGTTTTTT | CASSLRGGAGELFF
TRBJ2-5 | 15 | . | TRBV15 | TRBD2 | TGTGCCACCAGCGATAGCGGGGGCATCCAAGAGACCCAGTACTTC | CATSDSGGIQETQYF
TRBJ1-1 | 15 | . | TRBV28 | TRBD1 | TGTGCCAGCAGTCCGGGAGGACAGGGAGGAGCTGAAGCTTTCTTT | CASSPGGQGGAEAFF
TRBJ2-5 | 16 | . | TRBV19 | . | TGTGCCAGTAGTATAGGGAGGGACAGCAGTCAAGAGACCCAGTACTTC | CASSIGRDSSQETQYF
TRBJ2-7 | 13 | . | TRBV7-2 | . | TGTGCCAGCAGCTTAGTGGGGAAGGACGAGCAGTACTTC | CASSLVGKDEQYF
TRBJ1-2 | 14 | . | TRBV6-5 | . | TGTGCCAGCAGTTACTCCGGACACGACTATGGCTACACCTTC | CASSYSGHDYGYTF
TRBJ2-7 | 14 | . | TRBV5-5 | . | TGTGCCAGCAGCAGGTCTAGCATTAGCGACGAGCAGTACTTC | CASSRSSISDEQYF
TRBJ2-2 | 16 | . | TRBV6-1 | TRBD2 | TGTGCCAGCAGTGCACTAGCGGGGCTAAACACCGGGGAGCTGTTTTTT | CASSALAGLNTGELFF
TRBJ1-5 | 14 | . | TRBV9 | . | TGTGCCAGCAGCGCAGGGATAAGCAATCAGCCCCAGCATTTT | CASSAGISNQPQHF
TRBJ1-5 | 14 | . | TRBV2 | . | TGTGCCAGCACGAATGGGGCTTCGGATCAGCCCCAGCATTTT | CASTNGASDQPQHF
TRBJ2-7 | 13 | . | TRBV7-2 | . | TGTGCCAGCAGCTTACGTGTGTACTACGAGCAGTACTTC | CASSLRVYYEQYF
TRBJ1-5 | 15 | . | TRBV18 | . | TGTGCCAGCTCCAAAGGGGGGCGGAACAATCAGCCCCAGCATTTT | CASSKGGRNNQPQHF
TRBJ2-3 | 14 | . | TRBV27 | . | TGTGCCAGCAGTTTGTGGCAGGGTGGAGATACGCAGTATTTT | CASSLWQGGDTQYF
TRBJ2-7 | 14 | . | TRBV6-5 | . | TGTGCCAGCAGTTACTCCGACAGACCCTACGAGCAGTACTTC | CASSYSDRPYEQYF
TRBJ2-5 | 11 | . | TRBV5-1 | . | TGCGCCAGCAGCTTCGACGAGACCCAGTACTTC | CASSFDETQYF
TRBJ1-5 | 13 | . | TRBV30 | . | TGTGCCTGGAGCGATAGTGGGGTGGCCCGGTGGCATTTT | CAWSDSGVARWHF
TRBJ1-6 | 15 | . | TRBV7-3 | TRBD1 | TGTGCCAGCAGTGACAGGGGGCGCGGTAATTCACCCCTCCACTTT | CASSDRGRGNSPLHF
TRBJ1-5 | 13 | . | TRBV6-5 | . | TGTGCCAGCAGTTACATTGCCCATCAGCCCCAGCATTTT | CASSYIAHQPQHF
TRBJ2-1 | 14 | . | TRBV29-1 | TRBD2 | TGCAGCGACTCGAGACTAGCGGGAGCGGGTGAGCAGTTCTTC | CSDSRLAGAGEQFF
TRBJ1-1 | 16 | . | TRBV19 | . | TGTGCCAGTAGTACCCCTATGGGCAGGGGAGACACTGAAGCTTTCTTT | CASSTPMGRGDTEAFF
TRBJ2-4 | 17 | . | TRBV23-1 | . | TGCGCCAGCAGTCAATACCCTGAGCGCCTAGCCAAAAACATTCAGTACTTC | CASSQYPERLAKNIQYF
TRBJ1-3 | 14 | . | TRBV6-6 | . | TGTGCCAGCAGTTACTCCGGGGGGGAAAACACCATATATTTT | CASSYSGGENTIYF
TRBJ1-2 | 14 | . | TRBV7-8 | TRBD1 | TGTGCCAGCAGCTCGACAGGGGGCGGGTATGGCTACACCTTC | CASSSTGGGYGYTF
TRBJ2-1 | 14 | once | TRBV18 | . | TGTGCCAGCTCACCAGCCCGGCCTGGAAATGAGCAGTTCTTC | CASSPARPGNEQFF
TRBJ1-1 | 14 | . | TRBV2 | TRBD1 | TGTGCCAGCAGTGCGCGGACAGGGGACACTGAAGCTTTCTTT | CASSARTGDTEAFF
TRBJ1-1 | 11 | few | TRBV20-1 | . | TGCAGTGTATCGGTGAACACTGAAGCTTTCTTT | CSVSVNTEAFF
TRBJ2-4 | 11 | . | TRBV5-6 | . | TGTGCCAGCAGCTTGGAGACAGAACAGTACTTC | CASSLETEQYF
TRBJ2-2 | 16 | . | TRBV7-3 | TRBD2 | TGTGCCAGCAGCCTCAGACTAGCGGGGAGCACCGGGGAGCTGTTTTTT | CASSLRLAGSTGELFF
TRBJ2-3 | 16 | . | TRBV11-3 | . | TGTGCCAGCAGCTCCCTCCCGCTCAGCTTCACAGATACGCAGTATTTT | CASSSLPLSFTDTQYF
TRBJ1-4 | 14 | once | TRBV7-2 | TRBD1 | TGTGCCAGCAGCTTATCAGGGGGCCGGGAAAAACTGTTTTTT | CASSLSGGREKLFF
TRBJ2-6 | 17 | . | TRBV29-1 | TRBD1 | TGCAGCGTTGAGGGGGACAGGGCCACCTTTGGGGCCAACGTCCTGACTTTC | CSVEGDRATFGANVLTF
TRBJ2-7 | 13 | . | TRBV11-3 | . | TGTGCCAGCAGCTTTGAGAGAACAGGCGAGCAGTACTTC | CASSFERTGEQYF
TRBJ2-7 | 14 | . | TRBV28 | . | TGTGCCAGCCGAGGACAGAGCCGGGGTTACGAGCAGTACTTC | CASRGQSRGYEQYF
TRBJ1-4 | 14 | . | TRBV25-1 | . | TGTGCCAGCTCCCCCTCGGTAGTGGGTGAAAAACTGTTTTTT | CASSPSVVGEKLFF
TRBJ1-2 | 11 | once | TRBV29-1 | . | TGCAGCGTTGAAGCAGGGCGCGGCTACACCTTC | CSVEAGRGYTF
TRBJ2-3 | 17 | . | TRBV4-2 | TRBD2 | TGTGCCAGCAGCCAAGTTGGGACTAGCGGGGGCACAGATACGCAGTATTTT | CASSQVGTSGGTDTQYF
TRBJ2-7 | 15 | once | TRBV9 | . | TGTGCCAGCAGCGTAGACCCAGGGAGCTCCTACGAGCAGTACTTC | CASSVDPGSSYEQYF
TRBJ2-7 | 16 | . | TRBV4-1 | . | TGCGCCAGCAGCCAAGACGTGTTGACGCGGATCTACGAGCAGTACTTC | CASSQDVLTRIYEQYF
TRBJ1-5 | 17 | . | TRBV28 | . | TGTGCCAGCAGCCCCTGGGTTTCGGAGGGTAGCAATCAGCCCCAGCATTTT | CASSPWVSEGSNQPQHF
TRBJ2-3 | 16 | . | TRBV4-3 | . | TGCGCCAGCAGCCAGGAGGACAGAGGGGCCTATCGGACGCAGTATTTT | CASSQEDRGAYRTQYF